Each of the 18 T cell receptor beta chains below was sequenced from the same sample in a study of beta chain features in type 1 diabetes. Since all of the isolated RNA was reverse transcribed, expressed TCRB transcripts were what got sequenced. Here immunoSEQ multiplex PCR was the method, and the copy in TCRdb shows in-frame clones only, minus some. The sample shows tens of thousands of clones, around three fifths of them seen only once. Sequenced sample: Tregs from blood. These receptors were collected from a woman between 18 and 29 years old in good health.

The chain employs TRBV29-1 and TRBJ1-2, with D perhaps TRBD1 (6 bases). V was clipped by 4 bases and J by 8 bases, with 17 bases between them. The CDR3 has 13 amino acids. From germline, CDR1 is SQVTM and CDR2 ANQGSEA. The CDR3 loop reads CSVGGGAFGGYTF. The CDR3, as DNA: TGCAGCGTTGGTGGGGGCGCATTTGGGGGCTACACCTTC.

The chain recombines TRBV19 with TRBJ2-1, with D possibly matching TRBD1 (5 bases). CDR3 length: 16 residues. Trimming removed 0 bases from V and 6 bases from J, with 15 bases in between. Germline V gives CDR1 LNHDA, CDR2 SQIVND (reference sequence). The DNA for the CDR3 is TGTGCCAGTAGTATAGAAGGGGTGGGAAGGCCCAATGAGCAGTTCTTC. Its translation is CASSIEGVGRPNEQFF.

This sequence joins TRBV5-1 and TRBJ2-3, with 8 bases aligning to TRBD2. This CDR3 region has 13 residues. Germline loops: CDR1 SGHRS, CDR2 YFSETQ. Germline trimming cut 5 bases from V and 3 bases from J; bases unmatched to any gene: 2. The CDR3: CASRAGGTDTQYF. The CDR3, as DNA: TGCGCCAGCAGGGCGGGAGGTACAGATACGCAGTATTTT. Filled out from reference TRBV5-1 and TRBJ2-3, the complete variable domain reads KAGVTQTPRYLIKTRGQQVTLSCSPISGHRSVSWYQQTPGQGLQFLFEYFSETQRNKGNFPGRFSGRQFSNSRSEMNVSTLELGDSALYLCASRAGGTDTQYFGPGTRLTVL.

This CDR3 reads CASGRQDRQETQYF. The CDR3 nucleotides are TGTGCCAGCGGCAGGCAGGACAGGCAAGAGACCCAGTACTTC. The chain carries TRBV7-6 and TRBJ2-5; 7 nucleotides match TRBD1. This CDR3 has 14 amino acids. V dropped 8 bases and J dropped 2; count of bases not matched to a gene: 8. Germline CDR1 is SGHVS and CDR2 is FNYEAQ.

Of note for this clone: Other nucleotide sequences in the sample specify the same CDR3. The V and J genes are TRBV2 and TRBJ2-1; D possibly corresponds to TRBD1 (6 bases). Trimming removed 2 bases at V and 0 bases at J, with 8 bases between. Germline V gives CDR1 SNHLY, CDR2 FYNNEI. The length of the CDR3 is 15 residues. The CDR3 bases are TGTGCCAGCAGTGAACAGGGGCTCTCCTACAATGAGCAGTTCTTC. Its translation: CASSEQGLSYNEQFF.

The table lists this clone with a count of one. This chain connects TRBV2 to TRBJ2-5, with D hard to call. The DNA end lines up better with TRBJ2-7; the J call may be wrong. This CDR3 is built from 14 residues. CDR1 and CDR2 (germline): SNHLY, FYNNEI. CDR3 in DNA: TGTGCCAGCAGCGCAGAGGTGGTAAGCTTCGAGCAGTACTTC. It translates to CASSAEVVSFEQYF.

The gene calls are TRBV6-6 and TRBJ1-1; unclear D gene. The CDR3 is 14 residues long. Trimming took 8 bases from V and 1 from J, leaving 14 bases between them. CDR1 and CDR2 (germline): MNHNY, SVGAGI (reference sequence). The CDR3 reads CASLAPQANTEAFF. CDR3 nucleotide sequence: TGTGCCAGCCTTGCTCCGCAGGCGAACACTGAAGCTTTCTTT.

The chain joins TRBV7-9 to TRBJ2-7; the match to TRBD1 covers 11 bases. There are 15 residues in the CDR3. The V and J ends lost 4 bases and 5 bases, in that order; junction bases with no gene match: 7. The germline gives CDR1 SEHNR, CDR2 FQNEAQ (reference sequence). The CDR3 is CASSSFGQGADEQYF. CDR3 sequence (DNA): TGTGCCAGCAGCTCCTTCGGACAGGGGGCAGACGAGCAGTACTTC. The whole variable domain, remainder taken from reference TRBV7-9 and TRBJ2-7, is DTGVSQNPRHKITKRGQNVTFRCDPISEHNRLYWYRQTLGQGPEFLTYFQNEAQLEKSRLLSDRFSAERPKGSFSTLEIQRTEQGDSAMYLCASSSFGQGADEQYFGPGTRLTVT.

This clone was seen a handful of times. This rearrangement joins TRBV6-1 to TRBJ2-7; 7 bases match TRBD2. The ends lost 6 bases at V and 4 bases at J; junction bases unmatched: 6. This CDR3 is built from 13 residues. Germline V gives CDR1 MNHNS, CDR2 SASEGT. The CDR3 sequence: CASSWDGGYEQYF. The DNA of the CDR3 is TGTGCCAGCAGCTGGGACGGGGGGTACGAGCAGTACTTC.

This clone came up a few times. This chain uses TRBV4-2 with TRBJ2-6; a weak D match, TRBD1 (6 bases). The CDR3 runs to 16 residues. CDR1 and CDR2 (germline): LGHNA, YNFKEQ. The ends were cut back, 5 bases at V and 0 bases at J, with 11 bases in the middle. CDR3 sequence: CASSTVGGSGANVLTF. CDR3 DNA: TGTGCCAGCAGCACAGTAGGGGGCTCTGGGGCCAACGTCCTGACTTTC.

Worth noting for this clone: This sample also contains other DNA sequences that code for the same CDR3. This chain uses TRBV19 with TRBJ1-2, with no clear D. With 6 bases removed from V and 4 bases from J, the gap between germline ends came to 9 bases. Germline CDR1 and CDR2: LNHDA and SQIVND (reference sequence). CDR3 length: 12 amino acids. CDR3 sequence: CASRDRGYGYTF. The CDR3 DNA follows: TGTGCCAGTAGGGATAGAGGCTATGGCTACACCTTC.

This clone was picked up a small number of times. The chain has TRBV7-9 and TRBJ2-7; perhaps TRBD2 as D (5 bases). This CDR3 region has 12 residues. CDR1 SEHNR and CDR2 FQNEAQ come from the germline V gene (reference sequence). Between the trimmed V and J ends, which lost 3 bases and 5 bases, there was a span of 8 bases. CDR3 DNA sequence: TGTGCCAGCAGCTTTATCGGGGACGAGCAGTACTTC. Amino acid sequence: CASSFIGDEQYF.

This clone has a handful of counts. The rearrangement joins TRBV4-1 to TRBJ1-2; 7 bases are shared with TRBD1. The V gene's germline CDR1 is MGHRA and CDR2 YSYEKL. This CDR3 spans 16 amino acids. The V gene end was trimmed by 4 bases and the J gene end by 4 bases; junction bases not matched to a gene: 12. CDR3 in amino acids: CASSRTGTEFVYGYTF. In nucleotides, the CDR3 is TGCGCCAGCAGCCGGACCGGGACAGAGTTTGTCTATGGCTACACCTTC.

The chain's CDR3 is CASRRWGGTDEKLFF. As DNA, the CDR3 is TGCGCCAGCAGACGATGGGGAGGGACCGATGAAAAACTGTTTTTT. This rearrangement joins TRBV4-1 to TRBJ1-4; the D gene is possibly TRBD1 (5 bases). V dropped 6 bases and J dropped 6 bases, with 17 bases sitting between them. CDR1 and CDR2 from the germline V gene are MGHRA and YSYEKL. The CDR3 length is 15 residues.

This clone was found a few times. This chain uses TRBV6-6 with TRBJ2-7, with TRBD1 matching 10 bases. The CDR3 is 16 residues long. Losses at the gene ends were 6 bases for V and 3 bases for J; bases not matched to a gene: 11. Germline V gives CDR1 MNHNY, CDR2 SVGAGI (reference sequence). The CDR3 reads CASRPTAGQGNYEQYF. CDR3 bases: TGTGCCAGCAGACCCACGGCGGGACAGGGGAACTACGAGCAGTACTTC.

The rearrangement uses TRBV6-5 and TRBJ2-1; TRBD2 matches at 7 bases. The CDR3 spans 15 residues. Germline loops: CDR1 MNHEY, CDR2 SVGAGI. V was clipped by 6 bases and J by 0 bases; unmatched bases: 5. The CDR3 DNA sequence: TGTGCCAGCAGCTATAGCGGGCCCTCCTACAATGAGCAGTTCTTC. Protein: CASSYSGPSYNEQFF.

The V and J genes are TRBV5-1 and TRBJ1-1, with TRBD1 identical over 7 bases. CDR3 size: 15 residues. The germline gives CDR1 SGHRS, CDR2 YFSETQ. The J segment lost 1 base and the V segment lost 4 bases, leaving 7 bases of the junction unmatched. CDR3 in DNA: TGCGCCAGCAGCACTACGGGACAGTCGAACACTGAAGCTTTCTTT. Translating gives CASSTTGQSNTEAFF.

This chain uses TRBV11-2 with TRBJ1-1; D gene ambiguous. CDR1 is SGHAT and CDR2 is FQNNGV in the germline V gene. Trimming took off 4 bases at V and 10 bases at J, with 16 bases between the two ends. This CDR3 has 13 amino acids. CDR3 residues: CASSSDRGLRAFF. Here the CDR3 DNA reads TGTGCCAGCAGCTCGGACCGAGGGCTCCGAGCTTTCTTT.